This is a list of T cell receptor beta chains from one sample in a study of blood T cell repertoires in COVID-19. This table comes from immunoSEQ multiplex PCR, and its TCRdb copy is limited to in-frame clones, with some not included. This table holds roughly 100,000 clones, more than 70% found once. The sequencing input was peripheral blood. These receptor sequences come from a human donor in a cohort sampled during active COVID-19. CDR3s include the opening cysteine and the closing phenylalanine or tryptophan. D genes are given only for firm matches. Not all rows give a size; the values are once, few, many and, for expanded clones, a class.

abundance	v_gene	len	j_gene	d_gene	CDR3nt	CDR3aa
-	TRBV18	13	TRBJ2-7	-	TGTGCCAGCTCACCACCAGCCGGGTGGGAGCAGTACTTC	CASSPPAGWEQYF
-	TRBV5-4	14	TRBJ1-2	-	TGTGCCAGCAGCGCTATACAGGGTAACTATGGCTACACCTTC	CASSAIQGNYGYTF
-	TRBV28	14	TRBJ1-2	-	TGTGCCAGCAGTTCACCACCGCGTGGTCATGGCTACACCTTC	CASSSPPRGHGYTF
-	TRBV6-1	13	TRBJ2-7	-	TGTGCCAGCAGTGAGACTGCGACCTACGAGCAGTACTTC	CASSETATYEQYF
-	TRBV5-6	12	TRBJ1-2	-	TGTGCCAGCAGCTTGGTAGGGGATGGCTACACCTTC	CASSLVGDGYTF
-	TRBV5-5	13	TRBJ2-7	TRBD2	TGTGCCAGCAGCATAGGACTAGTCAACGAGCAGTACTTC	CASSIGLVNEQYF
-	TRBV9	15	TRBJ2-1	-	TGTGCCAGCAGCGTAGGACTTCAAACCTACAATGAGCAGTTCTTC	CASSVGLQTYNEQFF
-	TRBV5-1	13	TRBJ1-1	-	TGCGCCAGCAGCTTGGACAGTAACACTGAAGCTTTCTTT	CASSLDSNTEAFF
few	TRBV7-9	15	TRBJ2-5	TRBD2	TGTGCCAGCAGCTCTCCAGCGGGATTGGGCGAGACCCAGTACTTC	CASSSPAGLGETQYF
-	TRBV6-5	13	TRBJ2-7	-	TGTGCCAGCAGTTACGCCGGAGGCGTGGAGCAGTACTTC	CASSYAGGVEQYF
-	TRBV6-5	15	TRBJ2-3	TRBD1	TGTGCCAGCAGTACCGGACAGGCGTCCACAGATACGCAGTATTTT	CASSTGQASTDTQYF
-	TRBV6-5	15	TRBJ1-2	-	TGTGCCAGCAGTTACTCTGGAGGGATTAACTATGGCTACACCTTC	CASSYSGGINYGYTF
-	TRBV4-3	14	TRBJ2-1	-	TGCGCCAGCAGCCAAGATCTAGTTTCGGATGAGCAGTTCTTC	CASSQDLVSDEQFF